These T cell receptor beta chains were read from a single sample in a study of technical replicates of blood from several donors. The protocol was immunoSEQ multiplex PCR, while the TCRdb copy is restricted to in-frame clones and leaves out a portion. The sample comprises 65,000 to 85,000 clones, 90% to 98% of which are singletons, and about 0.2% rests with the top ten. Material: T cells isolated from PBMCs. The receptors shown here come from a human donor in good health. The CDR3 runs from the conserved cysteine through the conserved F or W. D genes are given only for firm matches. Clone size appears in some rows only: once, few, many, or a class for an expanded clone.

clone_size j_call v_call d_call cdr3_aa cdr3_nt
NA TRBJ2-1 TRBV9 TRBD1 CASSVTGNLNNEQFF TGTGCCAGCAGCGTGACAGGGAATTTGAACAATGAGCAGTTCTTC
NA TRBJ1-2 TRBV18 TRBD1 CASSASLRDSYGYTF TGTGCCAGCTCAGCATCCCTCCGGGACAGCTATGGCTACACCTTC
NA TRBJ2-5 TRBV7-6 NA CASSPLPGNSQETQYF TGTGCCAGCAGCCCCCTTCCAGGCAACTCCCAAGAGACCCAGTACTTC
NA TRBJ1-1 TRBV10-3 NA CAISESLQPNTEAFF TGTGCCATCAGTGAGTCCCTACAGCCAAACACTGAAGCTTTCTTT
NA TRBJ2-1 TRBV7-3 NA CASSPRDSFSDEQFF TGTGCCAGCAGCCCAAGGGACTCCTTTTCCGATGAGCAGTTCTTC
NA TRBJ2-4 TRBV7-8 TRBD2 CASSLVASGVNIQYF TGTGCCAGCAGCTTAGTGGCTAGCGGGGTAAACATTCAGTACTTC
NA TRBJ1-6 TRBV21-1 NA CASSKKLVRTRYNSPLHF TGTGCCAGCAGCAAAAAGTTGGTTCGGACAAGGTATAATTCACCCCTCCACTTT
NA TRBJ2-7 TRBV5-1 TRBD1 CASSSGRVRQGGTYEQYF TGCGCCAGCAGCTCTGGAAGGGTTAGACAGGGGGGTACCTACGAGCAGTACTTC
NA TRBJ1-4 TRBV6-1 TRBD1 CASVTGDLKLFF TGTGCCAGCGTGACAGGGGATCTGAAACTGTTTTTT
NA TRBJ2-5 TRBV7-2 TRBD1 CASSKFRDRGLETQYF TGTGCCAGCAGCAAATTTCGGGACAGGGGGCTCGAGACCCAGTACTTC
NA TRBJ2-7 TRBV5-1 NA CASSLAWAEGEQYF TGCGCCAGCAGCTTGGCTTGGGCAGAGGGCGAGCAGTACTTC
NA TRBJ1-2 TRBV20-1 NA CSAIGLYGYTF TGCAGTGCGATTGGCCTGTATGGCTACACCTTC
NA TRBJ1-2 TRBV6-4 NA CASSAGYNYGYTF TGTGCCAGCAGTGCCGGGTACAACTATGGCTACACCTTC
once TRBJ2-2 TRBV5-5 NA CASSLGGQNTGELFF TGTGCCAGCAGCTTGGGCGGGCAGAACACCGGGGAGCTGTTTTTT
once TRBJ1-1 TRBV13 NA CASSSPLSGVCFF TGTGCCAGCAGCTCGCCTCTCTCCGGTGTTTGTTTCTTT
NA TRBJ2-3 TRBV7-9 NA CASSISTEQGSTDTQYF TGTGCCAGCAGCATTTCCACCGAGCAGGGGAGCACAGATACGCAGTATTTT
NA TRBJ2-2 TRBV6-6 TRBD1 CASSLQGANTGELFF TGTGCCAGCAGTCTACAGGGGGCAAACACCGGGGAGCTGTTTTTT
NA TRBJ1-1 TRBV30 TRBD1 CASDRGSITEAFF TGTGCCTCTGACAGGGGCTCGATCACTGAAGCTTTCTTT
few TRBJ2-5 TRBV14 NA CASSRRSALYF TGTGCCAGCAGCAGGAGGAGCGCTCTGTACTTC
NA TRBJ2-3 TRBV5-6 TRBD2 CASSLVGGESDTQYF TGTGCCAGCAGCTTGGTGGGGGGGGAGTCAGATACGCAGTATTTT
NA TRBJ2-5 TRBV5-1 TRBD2 CASSLAGLAGGETQYF TGCGCCAGCAGCTTGGCCGGGCTAGCGGGGGGTGAGACCCAGTACTTC
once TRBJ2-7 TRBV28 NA CASSRHGSGSYEQYF TGTGCCAGCAGTCGCCACGGGTCGGGCTCCTACGAGCAGTACTTC
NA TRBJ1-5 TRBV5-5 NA CASSFGGPNEQPQHF TGTGCCAGCAGCTTCGGCGGGCCGAATGAACAGCCCCAGCATTTT
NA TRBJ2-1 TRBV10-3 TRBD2 CAIRLRSSGGEGEQFF TGTGCCATCAGATTACGTTCGAGCGGGGGGGAAGGCGAGCAGTTCTTC
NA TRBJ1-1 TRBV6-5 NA CASRTGNTEAFF TGTGCCAGCAGAACCGGGAACACTGAAGCTTTCTTT
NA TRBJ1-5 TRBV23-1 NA CASSRGLGSNQPQHF TGCGCCAGCAGTCGAGGACTAGGTAGCAATCAGCCCCAGCATTTT
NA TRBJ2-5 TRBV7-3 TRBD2 CASSLRAGGPWETQYF TGTGCCAGCAGCTTAAGAGCGGGGGGGCCCTGGGAGACCCAGTACTTC
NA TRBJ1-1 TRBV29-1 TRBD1 CSVGQIVNTEAFF TGCAGCGTGGGACAGATAGTGAACACTGAAGCTTTCTTT
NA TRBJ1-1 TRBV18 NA CASSGAMNTEAFF TGTGCCAGCTCAGGGGCCATGAACACTGAAGCTTTCTTT
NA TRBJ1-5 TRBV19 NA CASRQQGERDQPQHF TGTGCCAGTAGGCAACAGGGCGAGAGGGATCAGCCCCAGCATTTT
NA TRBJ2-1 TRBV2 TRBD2 CASRGLAGNNEQFF TGTGCCAGCAGGGGACTAGCGGGTAACAATGAGCAGTTCTTC
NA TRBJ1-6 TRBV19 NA CASEQGPDSPLHF TGTGCCAGTGAGCAGGGCCCTGATTCACCCCTCCACTTT
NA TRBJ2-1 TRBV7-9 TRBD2 CASSSPGLAGDEQFF TGTGCCAGCAGCTCGCCGGGACTAGCGGGAGATGAGCAGTTCTTC
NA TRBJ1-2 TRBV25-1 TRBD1 CASSRQGQGYTF TGTGCCAGCAGTAGACAGGGTCAAGGCTACACCTTC
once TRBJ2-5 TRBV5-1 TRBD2 CASRRGSGGQETQYF TGCGCCAGCAGACGCGGTAGCGGGGGACAAGAGACCCAGTACTTC
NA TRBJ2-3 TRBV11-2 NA CASSSRGLYEDTQYF TGTGCCAGCAGCTCCAGGGGATTGTACGAGGATACGCAGTATTTT
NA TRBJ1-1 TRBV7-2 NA CASSPWGGGTEAFF TGTGCCAGCAGCCCCTGGGGGGGCGGCACTGAAGCTTTCTTT
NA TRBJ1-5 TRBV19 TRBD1 CASTWGTGGVSNQPQHF TGTGCCAGTACCTGGGGGACAGGGGGAGTCAGCAATCAGCCCCAGCATTTT
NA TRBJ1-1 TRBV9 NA CASSVTGGGTEAFF TGTGCCAGCAGCGTTACGGGGGGGGGCACTGAAGCTTTCTTT
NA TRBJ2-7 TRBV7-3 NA CASSIQASHEQYF TGTGCCAGCAGCATTCAGGCGAGTCACGAGCAGTACTTC
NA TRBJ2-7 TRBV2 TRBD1 CASSMGQGNYEQYF TGTGCCAGCAGTATGGGACAGGGAAACTACGAGCAGTACTTC
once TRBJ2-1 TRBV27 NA CASSVLASGEQFF TGTGCCAGCAGTGTCCTAGCGTCGGGGGAGCAGTTCTTC
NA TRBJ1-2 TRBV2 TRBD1 CASSVQTGEYGYTF TGTGCCAGCAGTGTTCAGACAGGGGAATATGGCTACACCTTC
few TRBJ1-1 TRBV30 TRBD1 CAWRGGQLGSEAFF TGTGCCTGGAGGGGGGGACAGCTTGGGTCTGAAGCTTTCTTT
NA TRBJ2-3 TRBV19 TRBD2 CASTFLAGDTDTQYF TGTGCCAGTACCTTCCTAGCGGGGGACACAGATACGCAGTATTTT
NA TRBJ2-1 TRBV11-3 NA CASSSDSFIYNEQFF TGTGCCAGCAGCTCGGACAGTTTCATCTACAATGAGCAGTTCTTC
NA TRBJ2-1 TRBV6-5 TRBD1 CASSRGTVPWNEQFF TGTGCCAGCAGCCGAGGGACAGTCCCGTGGAATGAGCAGTTCTTC
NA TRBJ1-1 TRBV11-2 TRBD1 CASSNQGAGTEAFF TGTGCCAGCAGCAACCAGGGGGCCGGCACTGAAGCTTTCTTT
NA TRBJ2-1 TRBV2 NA CASSGSEQFF TGTGCCAGCAGTGGGAGTGAGCAGTTCTTC